One TCR beta chain is described in this entry. As yet, its antigen is unknown. Per the authors' pipeline: Junction-only sequences without quality scores were provided by ImmunoSEQ, so filtering was different. The assay was immunoSEQ multiplex PCR, and TCRdb's table has in-frame clones only and misses some. The D gene and trimming were derived from the DNA, and the V and J assignments and clone size from that table. The data contain 950,000 to 1,300,000 clones, roughly 80% of them singletons. This entry is derived from a study of shared clonotypes between healthy human individuals. Study-level results: Rarefaction gave evidence that sorted-subset sequencing remained incomplete despite large depth.

V gave up 4 bases and J gave up 6 bases; unmatched junction bases: 12. This CDR3 is built from 15 residues. CDR1 and CDR2 from the germline V gene are SGHRS and YFSETQ. The sequenced material came from memory CD4+ T cells sorted from blood. Documented subset: CD45RA-negative fraction. This chain joins TRBV5-1 and TRBJ2-7; 8 nucleotides align to TRBD1. The TCR originated in a young man in good health. CDR3 loop: CASSLKGQASGEQYF. CDR3 coding DNA: TGCGCCAGCAGCCTAAAGGGACAGGCCAGCGGCGAGCAGTACTTC.